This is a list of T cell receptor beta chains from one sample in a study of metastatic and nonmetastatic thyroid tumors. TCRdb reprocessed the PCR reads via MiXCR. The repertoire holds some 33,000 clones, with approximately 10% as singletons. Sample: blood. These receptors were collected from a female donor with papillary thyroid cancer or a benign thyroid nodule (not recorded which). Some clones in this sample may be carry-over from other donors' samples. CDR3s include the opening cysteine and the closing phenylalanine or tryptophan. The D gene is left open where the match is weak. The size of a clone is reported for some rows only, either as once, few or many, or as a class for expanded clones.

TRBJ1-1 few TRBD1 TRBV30 CACRRGGPTGTEAFF TGTGCCTGCCGTAGAGGGGGCCCGACTGGGACTGAAGCTTTCTTT
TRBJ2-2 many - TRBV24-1 CATARSGELFF TGTGCCACCGCCCGCTCCGGGGAGCTGTTTTTT
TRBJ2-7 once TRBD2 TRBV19 CASSLWVAGGPYEQYF TGTGCCAGCAGCTTATGGGTAGCGGGAGGGCCGTACGAGCAGTACTTC
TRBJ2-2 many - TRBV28 CASSLSRGNTGELFF TGTGCCAGCAGTTTATCCAGGGGAAACACCGGGGAGCTGTTTTTT
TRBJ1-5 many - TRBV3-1 CASSQETSGPQHF TGTGCCAGCAGCCAAGAGACCTCAGGGCCCCAGCATTTT
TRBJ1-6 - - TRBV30 CASRGVRDDSPLHF TGTGCCTCGAGGGGGGTAAGGGATGATTCACCCCTCCACTTT
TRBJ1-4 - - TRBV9 CASSVAGRGDEKLFF TGTGCCAGCAGCGTAGCGGGCAGGGGTGATGAAAAACTGTTTTTT
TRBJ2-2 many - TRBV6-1 CASSEGHRESGELFF TGTGCCAGCAGTGAAGGACATAGGGAATCCGGGGAGCTGTTTTTT
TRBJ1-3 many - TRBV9 CASSGRVGNTIYF TGTGCCAGCAGCGGCCGCGTTGGAAACACCATATATTTT
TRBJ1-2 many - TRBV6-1 CASSSGYFYGYTF TGTGCCAGCAGTTCAGGGTACTTCTATGGCTACACCTTC
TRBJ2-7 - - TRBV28 CASSLHPGTTRTYEPYF TGTGCCAGCAGTCTGCATCCGGGAACCACCAGAACCTACGAGCCGTACTTC
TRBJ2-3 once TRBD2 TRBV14 CASSRCTSGRSTDTQYF TGTGCCAGCAGCCGTTGTACTAGCGGGAGGTCCACAGATACGCAGTATTTT
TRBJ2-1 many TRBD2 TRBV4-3 CASSKPGLAGVSYNEQFF TGCGCCAGCAGTAAACCGGGACTAGCGGGAGTTTCCTACAATGAGCAGTTCTTC
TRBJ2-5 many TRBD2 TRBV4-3 CASSQYAGGWWETQYF TGCGCCAGCAGCCAATATGCGGGAGGTTGGTGGGAGACCCAGTACTTC
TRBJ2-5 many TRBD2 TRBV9 CASSQVLLAGQETQYF TGTGCCAGCAGCCAAGTACTACTAGCGGGCCAAGAGACCCAGTACTTC
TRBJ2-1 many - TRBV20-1 CSAKGGPGNEQFF TGCAGTGCCAAGGGGGGCCCTGGGAATGAGCAGTTCTTC
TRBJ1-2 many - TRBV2 CATSQGNYGYTF TGTGCCACCTCGCAGGGGAACTATGGCTACACCTTC
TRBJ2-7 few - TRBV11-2 CAISGGGAGAYEQYF TGTGCCATCAGCGGAGGGGGTGCGGGAGCGTACGAGCAGTACTTC
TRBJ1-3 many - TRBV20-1 CSASPDSSGNTIYF TGCAGTGCTAGCCCGGACAGCTCTGGAAACACCATATATTTT
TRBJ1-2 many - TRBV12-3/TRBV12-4 CASSSLGVTYGYTF TGTGCCAGCAGCTCCCTGGGGGTCACCTATGGCTACACCTTC
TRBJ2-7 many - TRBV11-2 CASSTGTSHRQNEQYF TGTGCCAGCAGCACAGGGACTTCGCATCGACAGAACGAGCAGTACTTC
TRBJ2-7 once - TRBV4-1 CASSQVSRGRSSYEQYF TGCGCCAGCAGTCAAGTGTCGCGGGGCAGGAGCTCCTACGAGCAGTACTTC